This entry lists 23 T cell receptor beta chains sequenced from one sample in a study of T cell responses to AZD1222 COVID-19 vaccine. Some clones are missing from TCRdb's copy, which holds only in-frame ones; the method was immunoSEQ multiplex PCR. The sample consists of over 110,000 clones, about 93% of them appearing once. Sequencing used peripheral blood, obtained on day 0 of AZD1222 vaccination. These receptor sequences come from an adult in good health.

This clone was picked up one time. The junction and the germline gene differ at one end; a read error may be behind it. This CDR3 reads CASSQDRQTEF. The CDR3 DNA reads as TGTGCCAGCAGCCAAGACAGGCAGACCGAATTT. V gene TRBV3-1 (or the pseudogene TRBV3-2) combines with J gene TRBJ1-3; no clear D. CDR1 is LGHDT, CDR2 YNNKEL, per germline (reference sequence). This CDR3 spans 11 amino acids.

J is TRBJ1-5 and V is TRBV9; D unresolved. CDR1 and CDR2 (germline): SGDLS, YYNGEE. This CDR3 contains 14 residues. Trimming removed 3 bases from V and 6 bases from J, with 13 bases in between. CDR3 sequence reads: CASSAWPGGQPQHF. CDR3 coding DNA: TGTGCCAGCAGCGCTTGGCCGGGAGGTCAGCCCCAGCATTTT.

This chain joins TRBV5-8 and TRBJ1-2, with 7 nucleotides matching TRBD1. This CDR3 has 14 amino acids. The ends lost 4 bases at V and 3 bases at J; junction bases unmatched: 6. The germline V gene encodes CDR1 SGHTS and CDR2 YDEGEE. CDR3 region: CASSLRGSDYGYTF. The CDR3 nucleotides read TGTGCCAGCAGCCTCAGGGGGTCTGACTATGGCTACACCTTC.

This sequence joins TRBV6-5 and TRBJ1-1, with TRBD1 as a possible D gene (6 bases). The CDR3 loop spans 14 amino acids. CDR1 and CDR2 from the germline V gene are MNHEY and SVGAGI. V lost 8 bases, J lost 5 bases, and 18 bases lay in between. CDR3 residues: CASRGPGAWTEAFF. CDR3 coding DNA: TGTGCCAGCCGGGGGCCGGGGGCGTGGACTGAAGCTTTCTTT.

The chain's CDR3 is CASSQIEGGGHQPQHF. CDR3 in DNA: TGCGCCAGCAGCCAGATAGAAGGGGGGGGCCATCAGCCCCAGCATTTT. V gene TRBV4-1 combines with J gene TRBJ1-5; D may be TRBD1 (6 bases). V lost 3 bases to trimming and J lost 5 bases, with 17 bases between them. This CDR3 has 16 residues. Germline values: CDR1 MGHRA, CDR2 YSYEKL.

The V call is TRBV6-5, the J call TRBJ2-5; unclear D gene. This CDR3 region has 11 residues. The V gene lost 6 bases and the J gene lost 5 bases, with 7 bases spanning the gap. CDR1 and CDR2 from the germline V gene are MNHEY and SVGAGI. The CDR3 here is CASRSRETQYF. The CDR3 region has the DNA TGTGCCAGCAGGAGTCGGGAGACCCAGTACTTC.

The gene calls are TRBV18 and TRBJ1-1; D unclear. Germline V lookup: CDR1 KGHSH, CDR2 LQKENI. The CDR3 totals 13 residues. Deletions cut 4 bases from V and 1 base from J, with 7 bases between. The chain's CDR3 is CASSLNKNTEAFF. CDR3 bases: TGTGCCAGCTCACTAAACAAGAACACTGAAGCTTTCTTT.

As to this clone: Other nucleotide sequences from this sample produce the same CDR3. This rearrangement joins TRBV27 to TRBJ1-2; TRBD1 matches 7 bases. The CDR3 runs to 13 residues. Trimming removed 6 bases from V and 3 bases from J; junction bases left unmatched: 4. In germline, CDR1 is MNHEY, CDR2 SMNVEV (reference sequence). The CDR3 spells CASSRDRDYGYTF. CDR3 nucleotides: TGTGCCAGCAGCAGAGACAGGGACTATGGCTACACCTTC.

The table lists this clone with a count of one. This CDR3 is CASSDTTGVNGYTF. CDR3 DNA sequence: TGTGCCAGCAGCGATACAACAGGGGTAAATGGCTACACCTTC. The chain carries TRBV7-9 and TRBJ1-2, with 7 bases fitting TRBD1. This CDR3 is built from 14 residues. The germline V gene has CDR1 SEHNR and CDR2 FQNEAQ (reference sequence). The ends lost 5 bases at V and 6 bases at J; junction bases unmatched: 9.

The CDR3 sequence is CASRDPNSPLHF. The CDR3 nucleotides are TGTGCCAGCAGAGACCCGAATTCACCCCTCCACTTT. This sequence joins TRBV25-1 and TRBJ1-6; D ambiguous. The germline CDR1 and CDR2 sequences are MGHDK and SYGVNS. The CDR3 is 12 residues long. Trimming removed 6 bases at V and 7 bases at J, with 7 bases between.

The rearrangement joins TRBV6-5 to TRBJ1-1; D unresolved. CDR1 is MNHEY, CDR2 SVGAGI, per germline. CDR3 length equals 13 residues. V was pared by 6 bases and J by 3 bases, with 11 bases between. DNA of the CDR3: TGTGCCAGCAGCTCCGAGGTGGACACTGAAGCTTTCTTT. It specifies CASSSEVDTEAFF.

Concerning this clone itself: One end of the junction fails to match germline, which may point to a read error. Other nucleotide sequences in the sample specify the same CDR3. The rearrangement joins TRBV12-3 or TRBV12-4 to TRBJ2-2; tentatively, D is TRBD1 or TRBD2 (5 bases each). The CDR3 extends over 11 amino acids. CDR3 in amino acids: CASSRRGELFF. The CDR3, as DNA: TGTGCCAGCAGCCGCAGAGGGGAGTTGTTTTTT.

The genes are TRBV5-6 and TRBJ1-2; no reliable D call. V gave up 0 bases and J gave up 4 bases, with 7 bases separating them. The CDR3 totals 13 residues. Germline CDR1 reads SGHDT; CDR2 reads YYEEEE. The CDR3 sequence: CASSLVAGYGYTF. DNA for the CDR3: TGTGCCAGCAGCTTGGTTGCTGGCTATGGCTACACCTTC.

This clone was picked up a small number of times. CDR3 amino acids: CASSLGLAGVRNIQYF. In DNA, the CDR3 is TGTGCCAGCAGCCTAGGACTAGCGGGGGTTAGAAACATTCAGTACTTC. The chain carries TRBV3-1 (or the pseudogene TRBV3-2) and TRBJ2-4; TRBD2 aligns across 13 bases. V lost 4 bases and J lost 6; bases outside the gene matches: 6. The germline CDR1 and CDR2 sequences are LGHDT and YNNKEL (reference sequence). The CDR3 has 16 amino acids.

CDR3 sequence: CASSLISGGNQPQHF. The CDR3 DNA is TGTGCCAGCAGCTTAATCTCAGGGGGCAATCAGCCCCAGCATTTT. The rearrangement joins TRBV7-2 to TRBJ1-5; TRBD1 is a possible D gene (6 bases). The length of the CDR3 is 15 residues. The V end was cut by 2 bases, the J end by 2 bases, with 10 bases between. Germline CDR1 and CDR2: SGHTA and FQGNSA. The variable domain in full, with the rest retrieved from reference TRBV7-2 and TRBJ1-5, is GAGVSQSPSNKVTEKGKDVELRCDPISGHTALYWYRQSLGQGLEFLIYFQGNSAPDKSGLPSDRFSAERTGGSVSTLTIQRTQQEDSAVYLCASSLISGGNQPQHFGDGTRLSIL.

The chain uses TRBV19 and TRBJ1-3, with D hard to call. V lost 3 bases, J lost 4 bases, and 7 bases lay in between. This CDR3 contains 13 residues. The V gene's germline CDR1 is LNHDA and CDR2 SQIVND (reference sequence). The CDR3 spells CASSMGEGNTIYF. The CDR3 nucleotides read TGTGCCAGTAGTATGGGTGAAGGAAACACCATATATTTT.

The chain is built from TRBV14 and TRBJ2-3; no reliable D call. V lost 0 bases and J 1 base, leaving 8 bases between the germline ends. Germline V gives CDR1 SGHDN, CDR2 FVKESK. CDR3 length equals 15 residues. The CDR3 region has the DNA TGTGCCAGCAGCCAAGATAAAAGGGGCACAGATACGCAGTATTTT. Its translation is CASSQDKRGTDTQYF.

J is TRBJ1-2 and V is TRBV3-1 (or the pseudogene TRBV3-2); unclear D gene. In germline, CDR1 is LGHDT, CDR2 YNNKEL (reference sequence). V was trimmed by 2 bases and J by 2 bases, leaving 9 bases between them. The CDR3 extends over 14 amino acids. CDR3 sequence (DNA): TGTGCCAGCAGCCAATCCCCGACAAACTATGGCTACACCTTC. This gives the protein CASSQSPTNYGYTF.

This clone has a single count. V usage is TRBV7-2 and J usage is TRBJ2-3; the match to TRBD2 covers 7 bases. This CDR3 is 16 amino acids long. Per germline, CDR1 SGHTA and CDR2 FQGNSA. The V and J ends lost 4 bases and 3 bases, in that order; junction bases with no gene match: 10. Written as DNA, the CDR3 is TGTGCCAGCAGCTCCTCCTGGCGGGGGTTAACAGATACGCAGTATTTT. Protein sequence: CASSSSWRGLTDTQYF.

The CDR3 here is CASSRGDQETQYF. The CDR3, as DNA: TGTGCCAGCAGTAGGGGGGACCAAGAGACCCAGTACTTC. The chain joins TRBV6-5 to TRBJ2-5; tentatively, D is TRBD1 or TRBD2 (6 bases each). Germline CDR1 is MNHEY and CDR2 is SVGAGI. The CDR3 length is 13 residues. With 5 bases removed from V and 0 bases from J, the gap between germline ends came to 7 bases.

This rearrangement joins TRBV27 to TRBJ1-2, with unresolved D. CDR3 length: 14 residues. Per the germline V gene, CDR1 is MNHEY and CDR2 is SMNVEV (reference sequence). V was shortened by 4 bases and J by 0 bases, with 9 bases between the two germline ends. CDR3 sequence reads: CASSSDLSNYGYTF. The CDR3, as DNA: TGTGCCAGCAGTTCGGACCTTTCTAACTATGGCTACACCTTC.

V usage is TRBV7-8 and J usage is TRBJ2-7; 9 bases fit TRBD2. V lost 0 bases and J lost 3; bases outside the gene matches: 12. This CDR3 comprises 18 residues. Germline CDR1 SGHVS, CDR2 FQNEAQ. The CDR3 nucleotides are TGTGCCAGCAGCTTAGCGGTCATGCCGGGACTAGCAGTCTACGAGCAGTACTTC. The encoded protein is CASSLAVMPGLAVYEQYF.

This rearrangement joins TRBV27 to TRBJ1-2; D remains ambiguous. Germline assignment: CDR1 MNHEY and CDR2 SMNVEV (reference sequence). The CDR3 spans 14 residues. Trimming stripped 3 bases from V and 0 bases from J, with 8 bases between. CDR3 in DNA: TGTGCCAGCAGTTTTTCCAGCACTAACTATGGCTACACCTTC. Its translation: CASSFSSTNYGYTF.